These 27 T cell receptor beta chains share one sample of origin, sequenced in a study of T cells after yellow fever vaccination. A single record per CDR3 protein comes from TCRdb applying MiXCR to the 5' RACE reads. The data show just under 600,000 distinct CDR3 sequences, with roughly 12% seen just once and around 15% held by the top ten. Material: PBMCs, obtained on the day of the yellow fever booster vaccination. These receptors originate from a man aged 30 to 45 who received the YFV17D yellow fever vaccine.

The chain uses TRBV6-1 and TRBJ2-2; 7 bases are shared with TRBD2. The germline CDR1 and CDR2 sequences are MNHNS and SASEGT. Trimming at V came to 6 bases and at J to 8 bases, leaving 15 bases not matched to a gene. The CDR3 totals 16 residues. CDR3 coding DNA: TGTGCCAGCAGCCCGAGGGCTAGCGGTTCGGATGGGGAGCTGTTTTTT. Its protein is CASSPRASGSDGELFF.

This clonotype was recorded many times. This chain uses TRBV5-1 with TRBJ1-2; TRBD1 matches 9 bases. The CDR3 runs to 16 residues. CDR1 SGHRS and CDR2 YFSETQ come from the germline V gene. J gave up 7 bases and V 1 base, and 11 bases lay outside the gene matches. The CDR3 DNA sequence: TGCGCCAGCAGCTTGTCGGACAGGGGAGTTACGGCTGGCTACACCTTC. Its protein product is CASSLSDRGVTAGYTF.

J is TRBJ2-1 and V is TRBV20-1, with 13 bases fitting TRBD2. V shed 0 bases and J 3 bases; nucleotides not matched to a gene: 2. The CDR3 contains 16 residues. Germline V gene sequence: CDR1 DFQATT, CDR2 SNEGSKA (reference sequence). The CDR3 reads CSARELAGGLYNEQFF. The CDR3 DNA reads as TGCAGTGCTAGAGAACTAGCGGGAGGGCTCTACAATGAGCAGTTCTTC.

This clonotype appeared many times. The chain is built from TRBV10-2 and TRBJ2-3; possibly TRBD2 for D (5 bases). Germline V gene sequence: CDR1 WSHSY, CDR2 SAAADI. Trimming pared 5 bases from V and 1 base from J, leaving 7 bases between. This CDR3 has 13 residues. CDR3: CASSSGGTDTQYF. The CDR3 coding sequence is TGCGCCAGCAGTTCCGGGGGCACAGATACGCAGTATTTT.

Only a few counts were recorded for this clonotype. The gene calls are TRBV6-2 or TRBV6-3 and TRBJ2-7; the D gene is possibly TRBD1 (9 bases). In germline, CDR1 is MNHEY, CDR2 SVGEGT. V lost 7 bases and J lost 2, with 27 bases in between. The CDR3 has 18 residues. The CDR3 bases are TGTGCCAGCACCCAGGACAGGGGATTAGCGGGACCCACCTACGAGCAGTACTTC. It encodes CASTQDRGLAGPTYEQYF.

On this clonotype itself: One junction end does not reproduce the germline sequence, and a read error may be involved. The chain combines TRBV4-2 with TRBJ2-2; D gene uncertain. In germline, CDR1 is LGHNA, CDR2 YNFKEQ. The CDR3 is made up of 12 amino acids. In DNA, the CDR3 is TGTGCCAGCAGCCAAGTCACCAGGGAGCTGTTTTTT. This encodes CASSQVTRELFF.

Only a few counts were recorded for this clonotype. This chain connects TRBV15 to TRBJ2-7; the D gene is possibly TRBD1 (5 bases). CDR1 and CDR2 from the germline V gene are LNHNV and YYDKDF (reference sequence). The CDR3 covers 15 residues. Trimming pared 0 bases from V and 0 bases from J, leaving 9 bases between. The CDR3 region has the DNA TGTGCCACCAGCAGAGATCAGGGTAGCTCCTACGAGCAGTACTTC. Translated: CATSRDQGSSYEQYF.

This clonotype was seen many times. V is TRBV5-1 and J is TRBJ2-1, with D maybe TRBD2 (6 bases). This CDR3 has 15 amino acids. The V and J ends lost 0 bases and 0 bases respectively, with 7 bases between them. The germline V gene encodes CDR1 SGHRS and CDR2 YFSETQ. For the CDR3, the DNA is TGCGCCAGCAGCTTGGTGCGGGGCTCCTACAATGAGCAGTTCTTC. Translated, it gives CASSLVRGSYNEQFF.

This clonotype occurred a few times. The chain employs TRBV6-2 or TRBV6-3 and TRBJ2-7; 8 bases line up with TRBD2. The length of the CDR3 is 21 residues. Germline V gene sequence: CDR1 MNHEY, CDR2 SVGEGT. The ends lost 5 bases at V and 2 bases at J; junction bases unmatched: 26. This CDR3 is CASSTPRPGGAGEREPYEQYF. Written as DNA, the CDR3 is TGTGCCAGCAGTACTCCGCGTCCGGGCGGGGCGGGGGAGCGGGAGCCCTACGAGCAGTACTTC.

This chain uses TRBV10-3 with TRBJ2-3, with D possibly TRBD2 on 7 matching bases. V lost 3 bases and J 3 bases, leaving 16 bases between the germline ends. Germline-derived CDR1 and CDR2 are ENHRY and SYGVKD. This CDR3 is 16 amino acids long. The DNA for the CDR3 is TGTGCCATCAGTGACGCAAGGGGAGGGGGGACAGATACGCAGTATTTT. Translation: CAISDARGGGTDTQYF.

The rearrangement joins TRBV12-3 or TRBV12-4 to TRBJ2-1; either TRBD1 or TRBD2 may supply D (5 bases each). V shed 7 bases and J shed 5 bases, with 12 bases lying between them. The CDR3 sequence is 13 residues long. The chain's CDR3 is CASTFGGNNEQFF. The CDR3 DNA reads TGTGCCAGCACTTTTGGGGGTAACAATGAGCAGTTCTTC.

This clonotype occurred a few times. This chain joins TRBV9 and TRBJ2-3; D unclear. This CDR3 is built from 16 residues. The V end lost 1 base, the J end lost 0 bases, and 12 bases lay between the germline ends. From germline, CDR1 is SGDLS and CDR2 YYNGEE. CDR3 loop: CASSVMSSSSTDTQYF. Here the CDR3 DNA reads TGTGCCAGCAGCGTAATGTCCAGCTCTAGCACAGATACGCAGTATTTT.

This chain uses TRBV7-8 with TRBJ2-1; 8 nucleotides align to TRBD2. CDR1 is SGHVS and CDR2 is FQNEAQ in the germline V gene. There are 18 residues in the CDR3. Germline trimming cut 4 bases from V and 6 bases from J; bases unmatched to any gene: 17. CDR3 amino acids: CASSSTAPLAGARNEQFF. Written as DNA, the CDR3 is TGTGCCAGCAGCTCAACCGCGCCCCTAGCGGGCGCGCGCAATGAGCAGTTCTTC.

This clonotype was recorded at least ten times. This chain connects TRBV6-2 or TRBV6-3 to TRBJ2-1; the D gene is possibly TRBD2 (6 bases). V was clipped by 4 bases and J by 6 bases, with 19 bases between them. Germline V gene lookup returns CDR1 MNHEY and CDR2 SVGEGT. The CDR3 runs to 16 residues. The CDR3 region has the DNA TGTGCCAGCAGTTCCACACTAGCTTACGGAACCAATGAGCAGTTCTTC. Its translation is CASSSTLAYGTNEQFF.

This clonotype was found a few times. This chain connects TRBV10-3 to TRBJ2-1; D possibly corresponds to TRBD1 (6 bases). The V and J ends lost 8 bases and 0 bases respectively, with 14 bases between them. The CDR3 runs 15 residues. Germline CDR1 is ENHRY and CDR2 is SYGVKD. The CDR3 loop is CAIGGQSSSYNEQFF. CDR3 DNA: TGTGCCATCGGAGGACAGTCGAGCTCCTACAATGAGCAGTTCTTC.

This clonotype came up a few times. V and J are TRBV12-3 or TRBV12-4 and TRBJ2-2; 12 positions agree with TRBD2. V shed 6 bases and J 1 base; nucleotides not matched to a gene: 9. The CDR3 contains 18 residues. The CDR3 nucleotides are TGTGCCAGCAGCCTTGGGCGACTAGCGGGAGAGAACACCGGGGAGCTGTTTTTT. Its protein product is CASSLGRLAGENTGELFF.

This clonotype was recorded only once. Written as DNA, the CDR3 is TGTGCCAGCAGCTTGGGGACTGGCAGGGTCTCCTACAATGAGCAGTTCTTC. It codes for CASSLGTGRVSYNEQFF. The rearrangement joins TRBV7-3 to TRBJ2-1; possible D gene TRBD2, 6 bases. The V gene lost 3 bases and the J gene lost 0 bases, with 15 bases spanning the gap. The germline CDR1 and CDR2 sequences are SGHTA and FQGTGA. The CDR3 loop spans 17 amino acids.

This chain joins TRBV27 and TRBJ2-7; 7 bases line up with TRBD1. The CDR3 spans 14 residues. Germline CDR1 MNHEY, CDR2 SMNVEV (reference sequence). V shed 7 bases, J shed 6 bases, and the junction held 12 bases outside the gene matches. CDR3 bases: TGTGCCAGCACCCAGCTGGCAGGGGGTCGCGAGCAGTACTTC. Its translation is CASTQLAGGREQYF.

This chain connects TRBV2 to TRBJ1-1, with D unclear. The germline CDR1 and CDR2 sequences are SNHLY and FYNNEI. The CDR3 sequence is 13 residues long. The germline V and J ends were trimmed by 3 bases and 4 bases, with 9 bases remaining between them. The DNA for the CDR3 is TGTGCCAGCAGTGATGTCGTCGTCACTGAAGCTTTCTTT. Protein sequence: CASSDVVVTEAFF.

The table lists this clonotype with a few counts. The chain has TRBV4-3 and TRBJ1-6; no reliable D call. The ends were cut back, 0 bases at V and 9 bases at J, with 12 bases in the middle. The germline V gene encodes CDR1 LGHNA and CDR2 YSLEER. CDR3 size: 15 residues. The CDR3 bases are TGCGCCAGCAGCCAAGATTCTGCCAGTTTTTCACCCCTCCACTTT. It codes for CASSQDSASFSPLHF.

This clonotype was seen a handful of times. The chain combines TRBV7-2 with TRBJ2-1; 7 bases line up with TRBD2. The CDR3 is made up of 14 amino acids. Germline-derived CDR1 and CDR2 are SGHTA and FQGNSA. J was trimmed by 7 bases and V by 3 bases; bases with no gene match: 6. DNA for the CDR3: TGTGCCAGCAGCTTTGCTAGCGGTGAAAATGAGCAGTTCTTC. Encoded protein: CASSFASGENEQFF.

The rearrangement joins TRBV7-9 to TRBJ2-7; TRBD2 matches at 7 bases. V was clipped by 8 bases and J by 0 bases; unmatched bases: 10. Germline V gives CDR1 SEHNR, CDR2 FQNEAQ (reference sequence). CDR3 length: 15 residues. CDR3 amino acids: CASRAFQRDSYEQYF. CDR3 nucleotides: TGTGCCAGCCGAGCTTTCCAGCGGGACTCCTACGAGCAGTACTTC.

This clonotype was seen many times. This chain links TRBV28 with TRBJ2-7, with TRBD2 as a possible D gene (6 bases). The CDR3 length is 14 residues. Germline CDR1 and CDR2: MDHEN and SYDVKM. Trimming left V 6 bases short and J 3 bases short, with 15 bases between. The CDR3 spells CASRPVSGYYEQYF. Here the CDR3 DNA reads TGTGCCAGCAGACCCGTTAGCGGCTACTACGAGCAGTACTTC. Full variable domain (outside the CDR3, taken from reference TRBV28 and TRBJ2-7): DVKVTQSSRYLVKRTGEKVFLECVQDMDHENMFWYRQDPGLGLRLIYFSYDVKMKEKGDIPEGYSVSREKKERFSLILESASTNQTSMYLCASRPVSGYYEQYFGPGTRLTVT.

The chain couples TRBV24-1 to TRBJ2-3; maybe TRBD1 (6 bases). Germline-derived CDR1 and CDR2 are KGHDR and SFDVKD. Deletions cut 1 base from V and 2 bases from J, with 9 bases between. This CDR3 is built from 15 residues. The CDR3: CATSDFWGPTDTQYF. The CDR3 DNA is TGTGCCACCAGTGATTTTTGGGGGCCCACAGATACGCAGTATTTT.

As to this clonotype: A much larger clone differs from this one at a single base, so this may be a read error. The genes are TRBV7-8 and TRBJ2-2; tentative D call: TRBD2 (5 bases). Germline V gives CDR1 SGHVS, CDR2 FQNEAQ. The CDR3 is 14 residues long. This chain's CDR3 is CASSISAGTGKLFF. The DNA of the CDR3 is TGTGCCAGCAGCATTAGCGCGGGCACCGGGAAGCTGTTTTTT. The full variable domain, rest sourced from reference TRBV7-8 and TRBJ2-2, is GAGVSQSPRYKVAKRGQDVALRCDPISGHVSLFWYQQALGQGPEFLTYFQNEAQLDKSGLPSDRFFAERPEGSVSTLKIQRTQQEDSAVYLCASSISAGTGKLFFGEGSRLTVL.

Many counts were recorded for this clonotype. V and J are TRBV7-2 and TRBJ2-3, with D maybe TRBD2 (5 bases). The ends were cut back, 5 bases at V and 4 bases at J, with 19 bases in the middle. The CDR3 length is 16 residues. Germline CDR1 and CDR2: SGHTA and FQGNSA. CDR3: CASSVLGAGVADTQYF. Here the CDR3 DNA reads TGTGCCAGCAGCGTACTGGGAGCCGGGGTCGCAGATACGCAGTATTTT.

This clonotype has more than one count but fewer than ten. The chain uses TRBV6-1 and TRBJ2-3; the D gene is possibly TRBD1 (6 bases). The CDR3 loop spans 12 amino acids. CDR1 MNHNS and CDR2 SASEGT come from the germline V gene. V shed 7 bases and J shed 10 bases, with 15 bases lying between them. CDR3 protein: CASNWDNGAQYF. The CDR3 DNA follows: TGTGCCAGCAACTGGGACAACGGGGCGCAGTATTTT.